The rows below give T cell receptor beta chains drawn from one sample of a study of blood T cell repertoires in COVID-19. Data came from immunoSEQ multiplex PCR; TCRdb stores just in-frame clones and leaves some out. Here the sample spans 270,000 or so clones, around nine tenths being singletons. Sequencing used peripheral blood. The receptor set was obtained from a middle-aged man with active or convalescent COVID-19. The CDR3 runs from the conserved cysteine through the conserved F or W. The D gene is left open where the match is weak. Size is omitted from some rows. Given values are once, few, many or a class for expanded clones.

clone_size: -
d_call: TRBD2
j_call: TRBJ2-3
v_call: TRBV5-1
cdr3_nt: TGCGCCAGCCTAGCGGACGAGAAGGATACGCAGTATTTT
cdr3_aa: CASLADEKDTQYF

clone_size: -
d_call: -
j_call: TRBJ2-7
v_call: TRBV2
cdr3_nt: TGTGCCAGCAGTGGAATGGTAGGCGGCTTGTACGAGCAGTACTTC
cdr3_aa: CASSGMVGGLYEQYF

clone_size: -
d_call: TRBD1
j_call: TRBJ2-7
v_call: TRBV2
cdr3_nt: TGTGCCAGCTCCGCAGGGGGCGCGGGCGAGCAGTACTTC
cdr3_aa: CASSAGGAGEQYF

clone_size: -
d_call: -
j_call: TRBJ2-2
v_call: TRBV5-1
cdr3_nt: TGCGCCAGCAGCCAGCGGTTAGGTTACACCGGGGAGCTGTTTTTT
cdr3_aa: CASSQRLGYTGELFF

clone_size: -
d_call: TRBD2
j_call: TRBJ2-5
v_call: TRBV30
cdr3_nt: TGTGCCTGGGCGGGGGGCCTGGAGACCCAGTACTTC
cdr3_aa: CAWAGGLETQYF

clone_size: -
d_call: TRBD2
j_call: TRBJ2-2
v_call: TRBV6-5
cdr3_nt: TGTGCCAGCGTCCTGGGACTAAGGGACACCGGGGAGCTGTTTTTT
cdr3_aa: CASVLGLRDTGELFF

clone_size: once
d_call: -
j_call: TRBJ1-2
v_call: TRBV6-5
cdr3_nt: TGTGCCAGCAGCCCGGGTGCAAACTATGGCTACACCTTC
cdr3_aa: CASSPGANYGYTF

clone_size: few
d_call: -
j_call: TRBJ2-2
v_call: TRBV9
cdr3_nt: TGTGCCAGCAGCGTAGTCGGGAACACCGGGGAGCTGTTTTTT
cdr3_aa: CASSVVGNTGELFF

clone_size: once
d_call: -
j_call: TRBJ1-6
v_call: TRBV6-1
cdr3_nt: TGTGCCAGCAGTGAAGCGGTAGGGGGTAATTCACCCCTCCACTTT
cdr3_aa: CASSEAVGGNSPLHF

clone_size: -
d_call: -
j_call: TRBJ2-3
v_call: TRBV5-1
cdr3_nt: TGCGCCAGCAGCGTTGGAAGCACGGGAGATACGCAGTATTTT
cdr3_aa: CASSVGSTGDTQYF

clone_size: -
d_call: -
j_call: TRBJ1-1
v_call: TRBV6-5
cdr3_nt: TGTGCCAGCAGTTACGGGGGGAGTATAATGAACACTGAAGCTTTCTTT
cdr3_aa: CASSYGGSIMNTEAFF

clone_size: -
d_call: TRBD2
j_call: TRBJ2-1
v_call: TRBV5-1
cdr3_nt: TGCGCCAGCAGCTTGGATACGGGAGGTGCCAATGAGCAGTTCTTC
cdr3_aa: CASSLDTGGANEQFF

clone_size: -
d_call: TRBD1
j_call: TRBJ2-3
v_call: TRBV5-5
cdr3_nt: TGTGCCAGCAGCTTGAGGGGGACAGGGGCGGATACGCAGTATTTT
cdr3_aa: CASSLRGTGADTQYF

clone_size: -
d_call: -
j_call: TRBJ1-6
v_call: TRBV5-4
cdr3_nt: TGTGCCAGCAGCTCGGGCGGGACGTATAATTCACCCCTCCACTTT
cdr3_aa: CASSSGGTYNSPLHF

clone_size: few
d_call: TRBD2
j_call: TRBJ2-7
v_call: TRBV9
cdr3_nt: TGTGCCAGCAGCGCAGCGGGGGTTGACGAGCAGTACTTC
cdr3_aa: CASSAAGVDEQYF

clone_size: -
d_call: -
j_call: TRBJ2-3
v_call: TRBV12-3/TRBV12-4
cdr3_nt: TGTGCCAGCAGTTTACTCGGAGATACGCAGTATTTT
cdr3_aa: CASSLLGDTQYF

clone_size: -
d_call: TRBD1
j_call: TRBJ1-2
v_call: TRBV24-1
cdr3_nt: TGTGCCACCAGTGACTCGACAGGGGCGGGTGGCTACACCTTC
cdr3_aa: CATSDSTGAGGYTF

clone_size: few
d_call: -
j_call: TRBJ2-5
v_call: TRBV2
cdr3_nt: TGTGCCAGCTGTCCACAGGACAGGACCCAGTACTTC
cdr3_aa: CASCPQDRTQYF

clone_size: -
d_call: -
j_call: TRBJ2-3
v_call: TRBV9
cdr3_nt: TGTGCCAGCAGCGGGGGCTCCAGGGCCACAGATACGCAGTATTTT
cdr3_aa: CASSGGSRATDTQYF

clone_size: -
d_call: -
j_call: TRBJ1-2
v_call: TRBV4-2
cdr3_nt: TGTGCCAGCAGCCAAGTGGGCGATGGCTACACCTTC
cdr3_aa: CASSQVGDGYTF

clone_size: -
d_call: -
j_call: TRBJ2-1
v_call: TRBV7-6
cdr3_nt: TGTGCCAGCAGCTTATTAGGGAGCTCCTACAATGAGCAGTTCTTC
cdr3_aa: CASSLLGSSYNEQFF

clone_size: -
d_call: TRBD2
j_call: TRBJ2-3
v_call: TRBV5-1
cdr3_nt: TGCGCCAGCAGCCCAAGACTAGCGGGCCCCACAGATACGCAGTATTTT
cdr3_aa: CASSPRLAGPTDTQYF

clone_size: once
d_call: TRBD1
j_call: TRBJ2-7
v_call: TRBV10-3
cdr3_nt: TGTGCCATTGGGACCGTGCAGGGGGCTTTATACGAGCAGTACTTC
cdr3_aa: CAIGTVQGALYEQYF

clone_size: -
d_call: TRBD1
j_call: TRBJ2-7
v_call: TRBV11-2
cdr3_nt: TGTGCCAGCAGCTTAGAAGGGACAGGGGCCTACGAGCAGTACTTC
cdr3_aa: CASSLEGTGAYEQYF

clone_size: -
d_call: -
j_call: TRBJ2-3
v_call: TRBV20-1
cdr3_nt: TGCAGTGCTAGTCGCCTAGCGAGCACAGATACGCAGTATTTT
cdr3_aa: CSASRLASTDTQYF

clone_size: -
d_call: -
j_call: TRBJ1-1
v_call: TRBV5-1
cdr3_nt: TGCGCCAGCAGCACCTATAGGAACACTGAAGCTTTCTTT
cdr3_aa: CASSTYRNTEAFF

clone_size: -
d_call: TRBD2
j_call: TRBJ2-3
v_call: TRBV7-9
cdr3_nt: TGTGCCAGCAGCTTAAGGACTAGCCGGTATTTT
cdr3_aa: CASSLRTSRYF

clone_size: -
d_call: -
j_call: TRBJ1-2
v_call: TRBV7-8
cdr3_nt: TGTGCCAGCAGCTTAGCCAGGCAGGACTATGGCTACACCTTC
cdr3_aa: CASSLARQDYGYTF

clone_size: -
d_call: -
j_call: TRBJ2-2
v_call: TRBV19
cdr3_nt: TGTGCCAGTAGTATCTTCGGGGATACCGGGGAGCTGTTTTTT
cdr3_aa: CASSIFGDTGELFF

clone_size: -
d_call: TRBD1
j_call: TRBJ1-6
v_call: TRBV5-1
cdr3_nt: TGCGCCAGCAGCAATAAACAGGGGGCGGTTTCACCCCTCCACTTT
cdr3_aa: CASSNKQGAVSPLHF